This T cell receptor beta chain is drawn from a study of OX40 agonist ivuxolimab in advanced cancers. Study information: A mean age of roughly 60 years, range roughly 20 to 90, was recorded, and over 65% were male.

Profiling relied on immunoSEQ multiplex PCR, and the TCRdb table lists in-frame clones only, not all of them. This sample has about 67,000 clones, with 65% to 85% found just once. Germline lookup yields CDR1 ENHRY and CDR2 SYGVKD. Trimming left V 4 bases short and J 3 bases short, with 24 bases between. The CDR3 extends over 18 amino acids. This chain uses TRBV10-3 with TRBJ1-2, with TRBD1 as a possible D gene (5 bases). This specimen was CD4+ or CD8+ T cells sorted from blood, taken in a trial of the OX40 agonist ivuxolimab. This receptor was identified in an adult with an advanced solid tumor such as melanoma, head and neck, liver or kidney cancer. The CDR3 protein is CAISVIPQGVRGDYGYTF. Here the CDR3 DNA reads TGTGCCATCAGTGTAATACCGCAGGGTGTTCGAGGGGACTATGGCTACACCTTC.